The 20 T cell receptor beta chains given below trace back to one sample, sequenced in a study of tumor-infiltrating lymphocytes in localized non-small cell lung cancer. Using immunoSEQ multiplex PCR, the repertoire was profiled, and TCRdb retains in-frame clones only, with some absent. The sample includes about 14,000 clones, approximately 70% of them seen just once. Sequenced material: lung tumor tissue. These receptors came from a human donor with non-small cell lung cancer.

The gene calls are TRBV28 and TRBJ1-6; the D gene is possibly TRBD1 (5 bases). In germline, CDR1 is MDHEN, CDR2 SYDVKM. With 5 bases removed from V and 8 bases from J, the gap between germline ends came to 13 bases. The CDR3 has 14 amino acids. The CDR3 is CASSPGGRDSPLHF. The CDR3 bases are TGTGCCAGCAGTCCGGGGGGGAGGGATTCACCCCTCCACTTT.

CDR3 in DNA: TGTGCCAGCAGCTCCGGGACAGGGAATCAGCCCCAGCATTTT. Translating it yields CASSSGTGNQPQHF. The chain has TRBV5-5 and TRBJ1-5, with 9 bases that match TRBD1. The CDR3 has 14 amino acids. From germline, CDR1 is SGHKS and CDR2 YYEKEE (reference sequence). V dropped 3 bases and J dropped 4; count of bases not matched to a gene: 2. Complete variable domain (other parts from reference TRBV5-5 and TRBJ1-5): DAGVTQSPTHLIKTRGQQVTLRCSPISGHKSVSWYQQVLGQGPQFIFQYYEKEERGRGNFPDRFSARQFPNYSSELNVNALLLGDSALYLCASSSGTGNQPQHFGDGTRLSIL.

CDR3 DNA: TGTGCCAGCACCACACAACTGAACACTGAAGCTTTCTTT. Amino acids: CASTTQLNTEAFF. This sequence joins TRBV6-1 and TRBJ1-1, with D hard to call. The V end was cut by 7 bases, the J end by 0 bases, with 9 bases between. This CDR3 is built from 13 residues. Germline-derived CDR1 and CDR2 are MNHNS and SASEGT.

This clone was counted only a few times. The chain couples TRBV15 to TRBJ2-4; D is unclear. Germline-derived CDR1 and CDR2 are LNHNV and YYDKDF (reference sequence). Trimming pared 8 bases from V and 1 base from J, leaving 9 bases between. The CDR3 covers 13 residues. The CDR3 protein is CATRARAKNIQYF. DNA of the CDR3: TGTGCCACCCGGGCCAGGGCCAAAAACATTCAGTACTTC. The full variable domain, rest sourced from reference TRBV15 and TRBJ2-4, is DAMVIQNPRYQVTQFGKPVTLSCSQTLNHNVMYWYQQKSSQAPKLLFHYYDKDFNNEADTPDNFQSRRPNTSFCFLDIRSPGLGDTAMYLCATRARAKNIQYFGAGTRLSVL.

The rearrangement links TRBV5-1 to TRBJ2-7; D is perhaps TRBD2 (6 bases). Germline loops: CDR1 SGHRS, CDR2 YFSETQ. The CDR3 covers 14 residues. V was shortened by 4 bases and J by 2 bases, with 13 bases between the two germline ends. CDR3 sequence reads: CASSQGGNTYEQYF. The DNA of the CDR3 is TGCGCCAGCAGCCAGGGAGGTAATACCTACGAGCAGTACTTC. Based on the CDR3 plus reference TRBV5-1 and TRBJ2-7, the full variable domain is KAGVTQTPRYLIKTRGQQVTLSCSPISGHRSVSWYQQTPGQGLQFLFEYFSETQRNKGNFPGRFSGRQFSNSRSEMNVSTLELGDSALYLCASSQGGNTYEQYFGPGTRLTVT.

The chain joins TRBV7-3 to TRBJ2-3; a possible D gene is TRBD2 (6 bases). The CDR3 sequence is 15 residues long. The V gene's germline CDR1 is SGHTA and CDR2 FQGTGA. V lost 4 bases, J lost 0 bases, and 11 bases lay in between. CDR3 sequence (DNA): TGTGCCAGCAGCTCTACCGGGACTAGCACAGATACGCAGTATTTT. Its translation: CASSSTGTSTDTQYF.

The J gene is TRBJ2-3, the V gene TRBV19, with a weak D call TRBD1 (5 bases). The CDR3 consists of 16 residues. The germline V gene encodes CDR1 LNHDA and CDR2 SQIVND (reference sequence). Trimming took off 3 bases at V and 1 base at J, with 14 bases between the two ends. The CDR3 DNA reads TGTGCCAGTAGTATCTCCCTGGACACCGGCACAGATACGCAGTATTTT. Translating gives CASSISLDTGTDTQYF.

This rearrangement joins TRBV18 to TRBJ1-1; TRBD1 matches 7 bases. The germline V gene encodes CDR1 KGHSH and CDR2 LQKENI. The CDR3 covers 14 residues. V shed 5 bases, J shed 0 bases, and the junction held 3 bases outside the gene matches. In nucleotides, the CDR3 is TGTGCCAGCTCAAGGGGACAGATGAACACTGAAGCTTTCTTT. Translation gives CASSRGQMNTEAFF.

In its sample, this clone was seen a few times. The J gene is TRBJ1-5, the V gene TRBV28, with D uncertain. The germline V and J ends were trimmed by 6 bases and 3 bases, with 15 bases remaining between them. CDR3 length: 15 residues. The germline V gene has CDR1 MDHEN and CDR2 SYDVKM. CDR3 DNA: TGTGCCAGCAGGACTCGAGGAAGCCCCAATCAGCCCCAGCATTTT. Translation: CASRTRGSPNQPQHF. Using reference TRBV28 and TRBJ1-5 for the parts outside the CDR3, the full variable domain is DVKVTQSSRYLVKRTGEKVFLECVQDMDHENMFWYRQDPGLGLRLIYFSYDVKMKEKGDIPEGYSVSREKKERFSLILESASTNQTSMYLCASRTRGSPNQPQHFGDGTRLSIL.

This chain joins TRBV7-3 and TRBJ2-1, with TRBD2 matching over 8 bases. V shed 5 bases, J shed 9 bases, and the junction held 12 bases outside the gene matches. Germline V gene sequence: CDR1 SGHTA, CDR2 FQGTGA. The CDR3 runs to 15 residues. This CDR3 is CASSASGTRMSEQFF. DNA of the CDR3: TGTGCCAGCAGCGCATCCGGGACTAGGATGAGTGAGCAGTTCTTC. Filled out from reference TRBV7-3 and TRBJ2-1, the complete variable domain reads GAGVSQTPSNKVTEKGKYVELRCDPISGHTALYWYRQSLGQGPEFLIYFQGTGAADDSGLPNDRFFAVRPEGSVSTLKIQRTERGDSAVYLCASSASGTRMSEQFFGPGTRLTVL.

This clone has a handful of counts. The chain uses TRBV7-7 and TRBJ2-5, with 9 positions matching TRBD1. Germline CDR1 reads SSHAT; CDR2 reads FNYEAQ (reference sequence). The ends lost 4 bases at V and 1 base at J; junction bases unmatched: 7. This CDR3 spans 16 amino acids. This CDR3 is CASSSTRDRVQETQYF. CDR3 coding DNA: TGTGCCAGCAGCTCCACCCGGGACAGGGTCCAAGAGACCCAGTACTTC. Full variable domain (outside the CDR3, taken from reference TRBV7-7 and TRBJ2-5): GAGVSQSPRYKVTKRGQDVTLRCDPISSHATLYWYQQALGQGPEFLTYFNYEAQPDKSGLPSDRFSAERPEGSISTLTIQRTEQRDSAMYRCASSSTRDRVQETQYFGPGTRLLVL.

V gene TRBV28 combines with J gene TRBJ2-7; 9 nucleotides match TRBD1. The CDR3 spans 15 residues. Germline trimming cut 6 bases from V and 2 bases from J; bases unmatched to any gene: 8. Germline V gene data show CDR1 as MDHEN and CDR2 as SYDVKM. The CDR3 region has the DNA TGTGCCAGCAGACTAGACAGGGGGAACACCTACGAGCAGTACTTC. Amino acids: CASRLDRGNTYEQYF.

This rearrangement joins TRBV7-7 to TRBJ1-1, with a possible D match to TRBD1 (5 bases). The CDR3 spans 13 residues. CDR1 and CDR2 (germline): SSHAT, FNYEAQ (reference sequence). V was shortened by 8 bases and J by 1 base, with 11 bases between the two germline ends. The CDR3 sequence is CASSRGPNTEAFF. CDR3 in DNA: TGTGCCAGCTCTAGGGGCCCGAACACTGAAGCTTTCTTT.

The V and J genes are TRBV10-1 and TRBJ2-5; no clear D gene. CDR3 size: 16 residues. Germline lookup yields CDR1 WNHNN and CDR2 SYGVQD (reference sequence). Trimming pared 3 bases from V and 5 bases from J, leaving 19 bases between. CDR3 region: CASSDALGPSRETQYF. CDR3 sequence (DNA): TGCGCCAGCAGTGATGCTTTGGGTCCGTCGAGGGAGACCCAGTACTTC.

This clone was detected only once. V gene TRBV5-1 combines with J gene TRBJ2-3, with D possibly being TRBD1 (5 bases). CDR1 and CDR2 from the germline V gene are SGHRS and YFSETQ. This CDR3 contains 17 residues. The V end lost 2 bases, the J end lost 2 bases, and 18 bases lay between the germline ends. CDR3: CASSLGQGGVFTDTQYF. The DNA for the CDR3 is TGCGCCAGCAGCTTAGGTCAGGGCGGCGTCTTCACAGATACGCAGTATTTT.

The rearrangement links TRBV19 to TRBJ1-1; TRBD1 matches 8 bases. The CDR3 is 19 amino acids. After removal of 5 bases from V and 1 base from J, the junction contained 18 bases not matched to a gene. The V gene's germline CDR1 is LNHDA and CDR2 SQIVND (reference sequence). CDR3 amino acids: CASSPMGRAGGAQNTEAFF. In nucleotides, the CDR3 is TGTGCCAGTAGTCCCATGGGCCGGGCAGGGGGCGCCCAGAACACTGAAGCTTTCTTT.

The chain combines TRBV7-2 with TRBJ2-2; D is uncertain. Trimming left V 10 bases short and J 4 bases short, with 19 bases between. The CDR3 extends over 15 amino acids. Germline assignment: CDR1 SGHTA and CDR2 FQGNSA. CDR3 sequence: CATRPWADRTGELFF. Written as DNA, the CDR3 is TGTGCCACCCGCCCGTGGGCAGATCGCACCGGGGAGCTGTTTTTT. Based on the CDR3 plus reference TRBV7-2 and TRBJ2-2, the full variable domain is GAGVSQSPSNKVTEKGKDVELRCDPISGHTALYWYRQSLGQGLEFLIYFQGNSAPDKSGLPSDRFSAERTGGSVSTLTIQRTQQEDSAVYLCATRPWADRTGELFFGEGSRLTVL.

This sequence joins TRBV29-1 and TRBJ2-7; 10 bases fit TRBD2. CDR3 length equals 15 residues. V trimming: 5 bases; J trimming: 3 bases; junction bases outside the gene matches: 10. Germline V CDR1 and CDR2: SQVTM, ANQGSEA. CDR3 sequence: CSVTEAGGRIYEQYF. The DNA of the CDR3 is TGCAGCGTTACTGAAGCGGGAGGGCGAATCTACGAGCAGTACTTC.

The rearrangement joins TRBV7-2 to TRBJ1-2; D is uncertain. Trimming left V 0 bases short and J 3 bases short, with 11 bases between. CDR1 is SGHTA, CDR2 FQGNSA, per germline. The length of the CDR3 is 15 residues. The CDR3: CASSLARTDYYGYTF. The CDR3 bases are TGTGCCAGCAGCTTAGCGCGGACTGACTACTATGGCTACACCTTC.

The V gene is TRBV28, the J gene TRBJ2-1; TRBD1 might be the D (6 bases). Per germline, CDR1 MDHEN and CDR2 SYDVKM. The germline V and J ends were trimmed by 2 bases and 3 bases, with 8 bases remaining between them. The CDR3 has 14 amino acids. Here the CDR3 reads CASSLRGIYNEQFF. CDR3 sequence (DNA): TGTGCCAGCAGTTTAAGGGGGATCTACAATGAGCAGTTCTTC.